This T cell receptor beta chain was documented in a study of T cell changes during pregnancy in multiple sclerosis. Here immunoSEQ multiplex PCR was the method, and the copy in TCRdb shows in-frame clones only, minus some. In the table there are tens of thousands of clones, roughly 92% of which are singletons. The material sequenced was CD4+ T cells from peripheral blood mononuclear cells, taken in the third trimester of pregnancy. The sequence came from a female donor with multiple sclerosis, enrolled in a pregnancy study.

The chain's CDR3 is CASSYSPGGGTDTQYF. The CDR3 bases are TGTGCCAGCAGTTACTCGCCGGGGGGAGGGACAGATACGCAGTATTTT. The J gene is TRBJ2-3, the V gene TRBV6-5; 7 positions match TRBD2. The CDR3 has 16 residues. V was pared by 0 bases and J by 3 bases, with 6 bases of the junction left unmatched. The germline V gene has CDR1 MNHEY and CDR2 SVGAGI.